Listed here is a single T cell receptor (beta chain). What it binds is not known. An end of the junction does not agree with germline; a read error may underlie this. Production of TCR beta cDNA used around 0.45 ug total RNA together with a constant-region primer. A slightly modified ARM-PCR protocol with three nested multiplex PCR rounds produced these TCR beta libraries. The two initial PCR rounds, around 10 cycles each, used TRBV1-TRBV30 forward and C-beta reverse primers. Using its own MiXCR run on the multiplex PCR reads, TCRdb lists one record per CDR3 protein. The table shows fewer than 400,000 distinct CDR3 sequences, with almost 60% occurring only once. The CDR3 has 15 amino acids. Germline V gene lookup returns CDR1 SGHAT and CDR2 FQNNGV. This specimen belongs to a study of tumor-infiltrating lymphocytes in primary liver carcinoma. Whole-study context: Both sexes were represented among patients, who were 30 to 69 years old. Productive TCRbeta read yields ran from roughly 3.9 to 6.8 million per sample and were similar between tissues.

Notes on the study in general: Pairs of tumor regions overlapped more than tumor-adjacent and tumor-blood pairs did.

Both blood RNA, taken from unsorted whole blood, and germline DNA were extracted. Infection with HBV was chronic in patients; they were treatment-naive. Material: peripheral blood. This sequence was found in a woman aged 25 to 45 with primary liver carcinoma and hepatitis B virus infection. The rearrangement uses TRBV11-2 and TRBJ2-5, with 7 bases that match TRBD2. CDR3 loop: CAGSLRLASGETQYF. The CDR3 DNA is TGTGCCGGCAGCTTACGCCTAGCGAGCGGGGAGACTCAGTACTTC.